A selection of T cell receptor beta chains follows, all from one sample in a study of T cells in Graves' hyperthyroidism and ophthalmopathy. MiXCR, applied by TCRdb to the multiplex PCR reads, yields one record per CDR3 protein. The table has more than 300,000 distinct CDR3 sequences, less than 15% seen once; the top ten hold about 9.1%. Material for sequencing was blood. Receptors were obtained from a woman under 30 with Graves' hyperthyroidism. Both conserved end residues are part of each CDR3. Fields, in order: CDR3 DNA, CDR3 protein, J gene, clone size, V gene, D gene. The D gene is left open where the match is weak. Not all rows give a size; the values are once, few, many and, for expanded clones, a class.

TGTGCCATCAGTACAGGGAACTCTAATGAAAAACTGTTTTTT CAISTGNSNEKLFF TRBJ1-4 few TRBV10-3 .
TGTGCCAGCAGCCTAGGGGAGACAGGAAACACCGGGGAGCTGTTTTTT CASSLGETGNTGELFF TRBJ2-2 . TRBV11-3 .
TGCAGTGCCGGGACGCTGTCGGGAGGGCCGACCGGGGAGCTGTTTTTT CSAGTLSGGPTGELFF TRBJ2-2 many TRBV20-1 TRBD2
TGTGCCAGCAGCTTGACACCGGGCCAGCCCCAGCATTTT CASSLTPGQPQHF TRBJ1-5 . TRBV5-5 .
TGTGCCATCAGTGAGCCCGGACAGGGGCCAAACACCATATATTTT CAISEPGQGPNTIYF TRBJ1-3 few TRBV10-3 TRBD1
TGTGCCAAGAGGGCAGATACGCAGTATTTT CAKRADTQYF TRBJ2-3 many TRBV2 .
TGTGCCATCAGTGAGTCGAGGGGGAGTTATGGCTACACCTTC CAISESRGSYGYTF TRBJ1-2 few TRBV10-3 .
TGTGCCAGCAGCCAACTTAGCCGCGCTTACGAGCAGTACTTC CASSQLSRAYEQYF TRBJ2-7 many TRBV14 .
TGCAGTGCTATGGAGAACTCTGGAAACACCATATATTTT CSAMENSGNTIYF TRBJ1-3 many TRBV20-1 .
TGTGCCAGCAGTCCCAGGGGAAATGGCTATGGCTACACCTTC CASSPRGNGYGYTF TRBJ1-2 . TRBV7-9 .
TGTGCCAGCAGCCCTAGGACAGGCACCAATGAGCAGTTCTTC CASSPRTGTNEQFF TRBJ2-1 many TRBV7-2 TRBD1
TGCAGTGCTAGAGATCGGGGACGCGTGGGCTATGGCTACACCTTC CSARDRGRVGYGYTF TRBJ1-2 many TRBV20-1 .
TGTGCCAGTAGGGGCCCAGGGAGTCAAATCAATGAGCAGTTCTTC CASRGPGSQINEQFF TRBJ2-1 . TRBV19 .
TGTGCCAGCACTGGGACTAATCAGCCCCAGCATTTT CASTGTNQPQHF TRBJ1-5 many TRBV6-2/TRBV6-3 .
TGTGCCTGGAAAGGACAGAGTAATTCACCCCTCCACTTT CAWKGQSNSPLHF TRBJ1-6 many TRBV30 .
TGTGCTAGTGGTTTGGTATTTGCTGGGGCAGGGGGCGCAATAGGTGAGCAGTTCTTC CASGLVFAGAGGAIGEQFF TRBJ2-1 many TRBV12-5 TRBD1
TGTGCCAGCAGTTACGGGGGGGCCAGAGATACGCAGTATTTT CASSYGGARDTQYF TRBJ2-3 . TRBV6-2/TRBV6-3 .
TGTGCCAGCAGAAGGGCAGGAGCGATCGGGGAGCTGTTTTTT CASRRAGAIGELFF TRBJ2-2 many TRBV3-1 .
TGTGCCAGCAGCCAAAAGTTGGGGACAGTGCTTGGTTACAATGAGCAGTTCTTC CASSQKLGTVLGYNEQFF TRBJ2-1 . TRBV3-1 TRBD1
TGTGCCATCAGTGAGTCGATGGGTGGAGAGACCCAGTACTTC CAISESMGGETQYF TRBJ2-5 many TRBV10-3 .
TGTGCCAGCAGTTTGGACCCTGGGGGGTCCTACAATGAGCAGTTCTTC CASSLDPGGSYNEQFF TRBJ2-1 few TRBV27 .
TGTGCCAGCAGTTTTTCGGGGGACGGGAACGAGCAGTACTTC CASSFSGDGNEQYF TRBJ2-7 many TRBV27 .
TGTGCCAGCAGTTTCATGGGACGGAGTGAAGCTTTCTTT CASSFMGRSEAFF TRBJ1-1 many TRBV28 .
TGTGCCAGCAGCCTGACCGGGACTGACTCAGAGCAGTTCTTC CASSLTGTDSEQFF TRBJ2-1 many TRBV7-9 .
TGCAGTGCTAGAAGCCGGGAGGGCATTAACTACTACGAGCAGTACTTC CSARSREGINYYEQYF TRBJ2-7 many TRBV20-1 TRBD2
TGTGCCACCAGCACAAGACAGGGGGCCGCTGACATTCAGTACTTC CATSTRQGAADIQYF TRBJ2-4 . TRBV15 TRBD1
TGTGCCAGCAGTGAAACGACAGGACCTTCTGGAAACACCATATATTTT CASSETTGPSGNTIYF TRBJ1-3 few TRBV2 .
TGTGCCAGCAGCGACCGCTCTGGAAACACCATATATTTT CASSDRSGNTIYF TRBJ1-3 many TRBV6-2/TRBV6-3 .
TGTGCCTGGAGTGGTCTCTCAGCGGGAGGCACAGATACGCAGTATTTT CAWSGLSAGGTDTQYF TRBJ2-3 . TRBV30 TRBD2
TGTGCCTGCCAACAGGGGGCGCGTGGTGAAGCTTTCTTT CACQQGARGEAFF TRBJ1-1 many TRBV30 TRBD1
TGTGCCAGCAGCCTCGGACGGGGGAATGAAAAACTGTTTTTT CASSLGRGNEKLFF TRBJ1-4 many TRBV7-2 .
TGTGCCAGCAGCCCGGGACATGGGGGAAAGAACACTGAAGCTTTCTTT CASSPGHGGKNTEAFF TRBJ1-1 many TRBV7-9 .
TGTGCCAGCAGCTCAAGAGAGGTAACCTATGGCTACACCTTC CASSSREVTYGYTF TRBJ1-2 . TRBV9 .
TGTGCCAGCAGGGAGGTCCAGGCGGGCACCGGGGAGCTGTTTTTT CASREVQAGTGELFF TRBJ2-2 few TRBV6-1 .
TGTGCCAGCAGTTTACGCACCGGGGAGCTGTCTTTT CASSLRTGELSF TRBJ2-2 . TRBV28 .
TGTGCCAGTAGAATGGACAGAGATAGCAATCAGCCCCAGCATTTT CASRMDRDSNQPQHF TRBJ1-5 many TRBV19 .
TGCAGTGCTGCTCTACTTGGGGGGTCCACAGATACGCAGTATTTT CSAALLGGSTDTQYF TRBJ2-3 . TRBV20-1 .
TGTGCCAGCAGTTTTGGGGCCACAGGGGAAGGGGTAAAACTGTTTTTT CASSFGATGEGVKLFF TRBJ1-4 . TRBV6-5 TRBD1
TGTGCCAGCAGTAGTGAGTTTAGCGGGGGGGTCGGCACAGATACGCAGTATTTT CASSSEFSGGVGTDTQYF TRBJ2-3 . TRBV6-1 TRBD2
TGTGCCAGCAGCGTAGCTACTGGCTTACTAAACTCCTACAATGAGCAGTTCTTC CASSVATGLLNSYNEQFF TRBJ2-1 . TRBV9 .
TGTGCCAGTAGTTTGACTAGCGGGAGAACAGATACGCAGTATTTT CASSLTSGRTDTQYF TRBJ2-3 few TRBV19 TRBD2
TGCAGTGCGCCCGGGACAGGGGGCGCTCGGAGCGGGGAGCTGTTTTTT CSAPGTGGARSGELFF TRBJ2-2 . TRBV20-1 TRBD1
TGTGCCAGCTCACCACCGCTGGGTAACTATGGCTACACCTTC CASSPPLGNYGYTF TRBJ1-2 many TRBV18 .
TGCGCCAGCAGCTTGGAAGGGACTTCGGTAGGAGATACGCAGTATTTT CASSLEGTSVGDTQYF TRBJ2-3 many TRBV5-1 .
TGTGCCAGCAGTCTTAGGGGTGACAATTCACCCCTCCACTTT CASSLRGDNSPLHF TRBJ1-6 few TRBV7-2 .
TGTGCCATCAGGGTTGGTCCAGGGGACAATTCACCCCTCCACTTT CAIRVGPGDNSPLHF TRBJ1-6 many TRBV10-3 .
TGCAGTGCTGACAGCGGGGGCAATGAGCAGTTCTTC CSADSGGNEQFF TRBJ2-1 many TRBV20-1 TRBD2
TGTGCCAGCAGTTACAGGGGACAGGGGATCGCTGGGGCCAACGTCCTGACTTTC CASSYRGQGIAGANVLTF TRBJ2-6 . TRBV6-2/TRBV6-3 TRBD1
TGCAGTTGCGGGGTGAGAACAGATACGCAGTATTTT CSCGVRTDTQYF TRBJ2-3 . TRBV20-1 .
TGTGCCAGCAGTGTAGGGGGACTAGCGGGTGTGGGGCAGTTCTTC CASSVGGLAGVGQFF TRBJ2-1 many TRBV28 TRBD2
TGTGCCAGCAGTAAGGCGACAACGACGGCCCAGTACTTC CASSKATTTAQYF TRBJ2-5 many TRBV7-2 .
TGTGCCAGCAGTACCCAAAACAGGGTAGAGTACACTGAAGCTTTCTTT CASSTQNRVEYTEAFF TRBJ1-1 many TRBV28 .